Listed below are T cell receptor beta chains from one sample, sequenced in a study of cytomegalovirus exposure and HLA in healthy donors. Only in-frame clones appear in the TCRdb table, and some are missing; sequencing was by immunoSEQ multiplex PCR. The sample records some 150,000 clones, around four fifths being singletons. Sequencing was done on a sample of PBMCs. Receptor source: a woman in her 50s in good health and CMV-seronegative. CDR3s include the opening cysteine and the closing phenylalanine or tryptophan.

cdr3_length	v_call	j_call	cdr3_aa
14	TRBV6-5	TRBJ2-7	CASRLGQGWYEQYF
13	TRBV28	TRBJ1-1	CASSPGVNTEAFF
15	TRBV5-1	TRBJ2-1	CASSSVANSYNEQFF
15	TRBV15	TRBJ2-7	CATSRSNSAGDEQYF
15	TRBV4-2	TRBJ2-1	CASSTGLAGVIEQFF
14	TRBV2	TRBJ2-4	CASSFRESKNIQYF
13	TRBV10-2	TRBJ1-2	CASSADGLYGYTF
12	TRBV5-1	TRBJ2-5	CASSPGKETQYF
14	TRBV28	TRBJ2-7	CASRPGGSVGEQYF
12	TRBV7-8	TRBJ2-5	CASSLRRETQYF
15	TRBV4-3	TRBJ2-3	CASSPLAVSGDTQYF
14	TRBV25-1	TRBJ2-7	CASGRDTGAYEQYF
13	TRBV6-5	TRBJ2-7	CASSRQGVYEQYF
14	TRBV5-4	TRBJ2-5	CASSGKGARETQYF
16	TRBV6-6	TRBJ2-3	CASSYSSQLRTDTQYF
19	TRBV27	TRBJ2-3	CASSLGSAGRGVGTDTQYF
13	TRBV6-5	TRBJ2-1	CASSYSRDNEQFF
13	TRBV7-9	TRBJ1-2	CASTGASNYGYTF
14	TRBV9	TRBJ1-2	CASSARDINYGYTF
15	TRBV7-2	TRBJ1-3	CASSPVDGAGNTIYF
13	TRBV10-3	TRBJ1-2	CAISEGREDGYTF
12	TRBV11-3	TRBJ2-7	CASSQGRYEQYF
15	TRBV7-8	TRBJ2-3	CASSFTGGPGDTQYF
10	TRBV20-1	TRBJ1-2	CSASDYGYTF
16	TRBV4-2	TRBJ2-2	CASSQDYNMDTGELFF
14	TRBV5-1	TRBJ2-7	CASSTTGGTYEQYF
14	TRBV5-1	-	CASSLGGPSYEQYF
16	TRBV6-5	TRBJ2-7	CASSYSRALAGGEQYF
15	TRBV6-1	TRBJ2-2	CASSEEESNTGELFF
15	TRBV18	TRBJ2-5	CASSPMGQGRETQYF
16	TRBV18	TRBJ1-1	CASSQTRSGVVAEAFF
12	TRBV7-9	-	CASSLTAYEQYF
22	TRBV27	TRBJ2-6	CASSFPDRWGLAGTSGANVLTF
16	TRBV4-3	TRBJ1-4	CASSQEAGQGNEKLFF
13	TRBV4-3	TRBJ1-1	CASSPTGNTEAFF
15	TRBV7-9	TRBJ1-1	CASSLGGQSGTEAFF
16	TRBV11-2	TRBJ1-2	CASSLDGGTGVYGYTF
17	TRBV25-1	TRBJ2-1	CASSGAGPSSSYNEQFF
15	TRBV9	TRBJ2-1	CASSGVGASYNEQFF
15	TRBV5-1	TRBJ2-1	CASSAWSPSYNEQFF
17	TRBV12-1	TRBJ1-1	CASSAEYRAWRNTEAFF